This T cell receptor beta chain was recorded in a study of shared clonotypes between healthy human individuals (dated by TCRdb to the early 2020s). For the study in its entirety: Three men and two women, aged 18 to 49 years, made up the cohort. Blood TCR repertoires of several healthy adults were deeply sequenced to estimate repertoire size and the extent of clonotype sharing between individuals. To increase sequencing depth and limit assay-specific biases, different laboratories used diverse techniques to prepare libraries and sequence TCR repertoires. Each donor's leukapheresis produced roughly between about 0.85 and 10 billion PBMCs. General findings and caveats noted by the study authors: Sampling was limited to blood, and TCR repertoires in tissue likely differ from TCR repertoires in blood. Because the study included only a small number of donors, the genetic and exposure-history diversity represented was limited. Pairwise subsampling led to the expectation that sequencing depth would affect the degree of clonotype sharing among donors.

Via the germline V gene, CDR1 is MRHNA and CDR2 SNTAGT. Taken from cysteine to phenylalanine, the CDR3 has 15 residues. The entry retains the CDR3 DNA only, 45 bases that are in frame from base 1. TCR CDR3 regions were amplified from genomic DNA by multiplex PCR using the deep immunoSEQ assay. For each cell subset, the extracted genomic DNA was distributed evenly across all wells of several immunoSEQ 96-well plates, and each plate served as one replicate. For unsorted PBMC, 300 ng genomic DNA, equal to 32,000 or so T cell genomes, was loaded into each replicate PCR. Genomic DNA from unsorted PBMC was sequenced over ten immunoSEQ deep assay plates. Purified libraries were measured with a Qubit 3.0 fluorometer, size-checked on a Bioanalyzer 2100, and measured again with the KAPA Library Quantification kit. A separate single-read 150-cycle Illumina NextSeq 550 flow cell was used to sequence each immunoSEQ 96-well plate. The source study handled its data this way. Because only junctional sequences without quality scores were contained in the immunoSEQ output, filtering matching that applied to full-length reads could not be performed. Sequences were annotated with PyIR, a Python wrapper for IgBLAST v1.9, and V/J genes and CDR3 were assigned using IMGT germline references. Reads were filtered out if the reads had weak V/J assignments (E-value above 1e-6), no CDR3, stop codons, out-of-frame junctions, or ambiguous translated residues. V3J clonotypes were defined by identical inferred V gene, J gene, and CDR3 amino acid sequence. Percentage overlap between repertoires was computed as shared unique clonotypes divided by the size of the smaller repertoire. Richness of each repertoire was evaluated using RTK rarefaction, the Chao1 estimator, and Recon v2.1 estimates of unobserved clonotypes. TCRdb's version of the immuneACCESS table is confined to in-frame rearrangements and falls short of the full clone set. An unresolved V gene accounts for under half of the shortfall where checked; the remainder is of unknown origin. D and trimming come from the DNA, and the V and J calls and clone size come from that table. The sample table records fewer than 600,000 clones; more than 70% of these occur just once. Around 12% of the sample belongs to the ten largest clones.

With respect to this clone: Its antigen is currently not known. A read error is likely here: a far larger clone is one base away. Other DNA sequences from this sample encode an identical CDR3 as well.

The donors were healthy, HIV-negative adults with no recently reported acute infections or vaccinations. Only Caucasian adults living in Nashville, Tennessee, USA were represented among the donors. In the unsorted samples, 85 million to 100 million PBMCs were counted, and genomic DNA was extracted using the QIAamp DNA Blood Mini kit. After blood collection by leukapheresis, PBMCs were isolated using Ficoll-Histopaque density gradient centrifugation and then cryopreserved in the vapor phase of liquid nitrogen. Sequencing was done on a sample of PBMCs. The sequence was obtained from a woman aged 40 to 55 in good health. Some clones in this sample may be carry-over from other donors' samples. The V and J genes are TRBV6-4 and TRBJ2-1; the junction holds 9 bases that match TRBD2. CDR3 region: CASSDDAGGQDEQFF. The nucleotide sequence reads TGCGCCAGCAGTGACGACGCGGGAGGGCAGGATGAGCAGTTCTTC.